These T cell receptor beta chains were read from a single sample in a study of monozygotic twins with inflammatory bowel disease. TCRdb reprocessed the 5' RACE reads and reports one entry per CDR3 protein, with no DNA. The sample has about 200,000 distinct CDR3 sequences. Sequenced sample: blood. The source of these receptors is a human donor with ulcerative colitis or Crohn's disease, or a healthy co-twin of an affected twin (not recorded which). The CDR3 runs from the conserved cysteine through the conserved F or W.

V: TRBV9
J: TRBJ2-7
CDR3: CASSVEVGVLYEQYF

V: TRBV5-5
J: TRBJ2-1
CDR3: CASSSTGNSYNEQFF

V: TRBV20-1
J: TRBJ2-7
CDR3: CSAMTGYAYEQYF

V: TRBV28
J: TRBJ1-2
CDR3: CASSSPGGNYGYTF

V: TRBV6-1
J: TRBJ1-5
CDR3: CASSDERNQPQHF

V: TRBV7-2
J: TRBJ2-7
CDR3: CASSLFRGGFSSYEQYF

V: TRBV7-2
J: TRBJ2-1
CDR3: CASSLNDPGVIGEQFF

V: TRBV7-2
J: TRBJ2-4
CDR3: CASSLVPDRTTLYF

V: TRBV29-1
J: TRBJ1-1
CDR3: CSVEHTGGANTEAFF

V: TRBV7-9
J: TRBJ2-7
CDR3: CASSIGETYEQYF

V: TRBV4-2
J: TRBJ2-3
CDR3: CASSQGAHGGGQYTDTQYF

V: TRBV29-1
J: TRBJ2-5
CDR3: CSVEGPGEQETQYF

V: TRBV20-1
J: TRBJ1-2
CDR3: CSAFIDRDYGYTF

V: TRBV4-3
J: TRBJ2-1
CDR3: CASSQDQSGAGGEQFF

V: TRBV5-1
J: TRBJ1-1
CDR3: CASSLKSGNTEAFF

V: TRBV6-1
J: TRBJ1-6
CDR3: CASSEARNLAPLHF

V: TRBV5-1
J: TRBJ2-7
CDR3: CASSRGQVSYEQYF

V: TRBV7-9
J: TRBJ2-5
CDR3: CASEGPPSETQYF

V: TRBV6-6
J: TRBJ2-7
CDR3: CASSGLAEQYF

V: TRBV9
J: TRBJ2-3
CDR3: CASSRGTSGRGDTQYF

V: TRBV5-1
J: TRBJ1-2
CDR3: CASSSGPGHSGGYTF

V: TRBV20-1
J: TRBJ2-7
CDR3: CSARNYYEQYF

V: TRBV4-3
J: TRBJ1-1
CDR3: CASSQEGGNTEAFF

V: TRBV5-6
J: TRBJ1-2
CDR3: CASSLVGQGDYGYTF

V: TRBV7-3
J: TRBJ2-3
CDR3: CASSPAGTSLFTDTQYF

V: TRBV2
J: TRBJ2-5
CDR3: CASISEETQYF

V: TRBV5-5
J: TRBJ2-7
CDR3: CASSLDWPPSNEQYF

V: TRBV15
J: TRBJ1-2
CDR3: CATSRDGRPYGYTF

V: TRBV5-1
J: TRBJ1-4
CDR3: CASSQQSNEKLFF

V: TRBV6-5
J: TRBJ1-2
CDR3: CASSYSIQQGLGGYTF

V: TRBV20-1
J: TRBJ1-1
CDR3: CSASGRGRGPLNTEAFF

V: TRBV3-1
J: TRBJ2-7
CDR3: CASSPTGTTYEQYF

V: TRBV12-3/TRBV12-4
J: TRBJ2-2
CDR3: CASSKSTGELFF

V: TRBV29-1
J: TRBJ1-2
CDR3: CCVVPVDYGYTF

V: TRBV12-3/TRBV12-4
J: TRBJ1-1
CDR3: CASSRHRGTEAFF

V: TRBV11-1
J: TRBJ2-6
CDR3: CASSPPGLGRSGANVLTF

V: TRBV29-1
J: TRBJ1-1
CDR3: CSVVGLPGWSFF

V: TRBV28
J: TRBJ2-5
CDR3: CASSLWPGAETQYF

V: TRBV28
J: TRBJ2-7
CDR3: CASSPQEGSSYEQYF

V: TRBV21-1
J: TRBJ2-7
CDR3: CASSKGMGRYEQYF

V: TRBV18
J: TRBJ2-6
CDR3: CASSQGQVSGANVLTF

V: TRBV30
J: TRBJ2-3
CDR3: CAWSDTSGGPDTQYF

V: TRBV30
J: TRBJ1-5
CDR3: CAWSVGLGSNQPQHF

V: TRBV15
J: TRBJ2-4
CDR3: CATSREANIQYF

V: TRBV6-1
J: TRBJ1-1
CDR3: CASSLKGYTEAFF

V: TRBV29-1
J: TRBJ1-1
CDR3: CSATENTEAFF

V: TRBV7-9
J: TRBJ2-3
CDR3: CASSPGLAGGADTQYF

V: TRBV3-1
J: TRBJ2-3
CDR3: CASSRRTGAPCTDTQYF

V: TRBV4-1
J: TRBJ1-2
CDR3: CASSQVPPGQGIYGYTF

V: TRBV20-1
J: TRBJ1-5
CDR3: CSARVRGEYSNQPQHF

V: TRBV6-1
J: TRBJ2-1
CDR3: CASRPDRDPYNEQFF

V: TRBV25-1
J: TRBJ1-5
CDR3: CASRQTGPGQPQHF

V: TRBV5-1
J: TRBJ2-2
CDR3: CASSRDNRFTGELFF

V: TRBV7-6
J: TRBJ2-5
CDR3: CASSFLISETQYF

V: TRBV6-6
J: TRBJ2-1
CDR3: CASLQGPKQFF